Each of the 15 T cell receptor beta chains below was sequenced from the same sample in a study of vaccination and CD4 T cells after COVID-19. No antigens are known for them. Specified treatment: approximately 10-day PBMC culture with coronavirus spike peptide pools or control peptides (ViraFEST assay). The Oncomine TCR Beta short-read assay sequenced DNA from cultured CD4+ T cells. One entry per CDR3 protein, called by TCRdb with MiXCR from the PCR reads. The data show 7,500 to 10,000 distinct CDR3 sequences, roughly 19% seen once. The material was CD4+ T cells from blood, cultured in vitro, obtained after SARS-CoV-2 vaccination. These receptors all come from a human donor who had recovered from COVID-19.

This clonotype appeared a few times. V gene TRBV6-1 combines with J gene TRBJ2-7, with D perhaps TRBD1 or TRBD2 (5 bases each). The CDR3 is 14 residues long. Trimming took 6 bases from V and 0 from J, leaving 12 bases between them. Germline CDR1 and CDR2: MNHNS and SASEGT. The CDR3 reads CASRGTFTSYEQYF. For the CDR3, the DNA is TGTGCCAGCAGGGGGACGTTTACCTCCTACGAGCAGTACTTC.

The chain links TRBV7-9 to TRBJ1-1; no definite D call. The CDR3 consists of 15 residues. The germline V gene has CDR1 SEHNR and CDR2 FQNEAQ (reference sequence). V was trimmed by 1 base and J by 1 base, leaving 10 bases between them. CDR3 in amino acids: CASSLVRPSNTEAFF. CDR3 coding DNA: TGTGCCAGCAGCTTAGTTCGCCCGTCGAACACTGAAGCTTTCTTT. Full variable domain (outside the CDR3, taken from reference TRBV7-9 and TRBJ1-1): DTGVSQNPRHKITKRGQNVTFRCDPISEHNRLYWYRQTLGQGPEFLTYFQNEAQLEKSRLLSDRFSAERPKGSFSTLEIQRTEQGDSAMYLCASSLVRPSNTEAFFGQGTRLTVV.

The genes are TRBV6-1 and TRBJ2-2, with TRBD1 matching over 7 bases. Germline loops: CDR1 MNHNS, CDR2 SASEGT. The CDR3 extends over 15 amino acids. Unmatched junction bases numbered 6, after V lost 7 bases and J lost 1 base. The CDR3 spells CASTRDRENTGELFF. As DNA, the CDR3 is TGTGCCAGCACCCGGGACAGAGAGAACACCGGGGAGCTGTTTTTT.

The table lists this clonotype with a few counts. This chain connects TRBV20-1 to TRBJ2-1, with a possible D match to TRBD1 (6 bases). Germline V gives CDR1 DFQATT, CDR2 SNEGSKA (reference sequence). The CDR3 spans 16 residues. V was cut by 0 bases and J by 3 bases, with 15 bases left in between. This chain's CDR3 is CSARDRRGGFYNEQFF. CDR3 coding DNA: TGCAGTGCTAGAGATCGGAGAGGGGGATTCTACAATGAGCAGTTCTTC.

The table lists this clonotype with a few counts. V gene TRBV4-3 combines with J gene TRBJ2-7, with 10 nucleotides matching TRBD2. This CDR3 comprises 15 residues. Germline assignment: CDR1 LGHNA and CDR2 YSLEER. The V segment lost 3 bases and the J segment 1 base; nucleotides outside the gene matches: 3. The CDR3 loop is CASSQLAGGSYEQYF. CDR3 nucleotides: TGCGCCAGCAGCCAGTTAGCGGGAGGATCCTACGAGCAGTACTTC.

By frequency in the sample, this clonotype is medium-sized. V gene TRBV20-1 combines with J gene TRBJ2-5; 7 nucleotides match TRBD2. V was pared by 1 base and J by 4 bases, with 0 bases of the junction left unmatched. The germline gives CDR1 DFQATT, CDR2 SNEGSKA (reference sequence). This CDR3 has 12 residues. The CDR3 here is CSARASGETQYF. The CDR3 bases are TGCAGTGCTAGAGCTAGCGGAGAGACCCAGTACTTC.

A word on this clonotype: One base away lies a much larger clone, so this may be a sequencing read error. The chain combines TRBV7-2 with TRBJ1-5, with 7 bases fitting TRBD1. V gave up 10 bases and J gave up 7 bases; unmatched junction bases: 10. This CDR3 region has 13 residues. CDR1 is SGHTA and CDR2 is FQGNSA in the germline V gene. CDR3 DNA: TGTGCCAACAGTTACAGGGGAAAGCAGCCCCAGCATTTT. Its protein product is CANSYRGKQPQHF.

CDR3 sequence: CASSLGTGGFYEQYF. The CDR3 DNA reads as TGCGCCAGCAGCTTGGGGACAGGGGGCTTCTACGAGCAGTACTTC. The chain links TRBV5-1 to TRBJ2-7; TRBD1 matches at 11 bases. The CDR3 spans 15 residues. J lost 3 bases, V lost 0 bases, and 2 bases had no gene match. Germline assignment: CDR1 SGHRS and CDR2 YFSETQ.

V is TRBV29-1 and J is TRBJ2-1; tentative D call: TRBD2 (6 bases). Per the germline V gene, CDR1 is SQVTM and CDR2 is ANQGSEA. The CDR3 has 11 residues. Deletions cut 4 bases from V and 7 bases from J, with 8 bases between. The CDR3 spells CSVGEANEQFF. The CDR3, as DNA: TGCAGCGTTGGGGAGGCGAATGAGCAGTTCTTC.

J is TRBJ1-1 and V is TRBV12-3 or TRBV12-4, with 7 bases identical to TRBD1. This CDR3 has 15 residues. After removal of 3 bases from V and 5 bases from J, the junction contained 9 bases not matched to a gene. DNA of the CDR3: TGTGCCAGCAGTTTCCAAGGGGGCGTTGGTACTGAAGCTTTCTTT. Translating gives CASSFQGGVGTEAFF.

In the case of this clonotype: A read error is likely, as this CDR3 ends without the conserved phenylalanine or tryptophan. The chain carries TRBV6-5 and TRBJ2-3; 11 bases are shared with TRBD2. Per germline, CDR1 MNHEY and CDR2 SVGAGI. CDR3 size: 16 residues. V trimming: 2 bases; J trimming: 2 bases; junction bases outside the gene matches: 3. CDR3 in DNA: TGTGCCAGCAGTTACAGACTAGCGGGGCCCACAGATACGCAGTATTCT. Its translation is CASSYRLAGPTDTQYS.

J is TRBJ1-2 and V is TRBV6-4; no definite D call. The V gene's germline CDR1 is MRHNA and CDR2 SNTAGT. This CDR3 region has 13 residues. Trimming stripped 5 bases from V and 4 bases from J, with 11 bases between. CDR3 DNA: TGTGCCAGCAGTCTCAGCTCGGGCTATGGCTACACCTTC. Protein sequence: CASSLSSGYGYTF.

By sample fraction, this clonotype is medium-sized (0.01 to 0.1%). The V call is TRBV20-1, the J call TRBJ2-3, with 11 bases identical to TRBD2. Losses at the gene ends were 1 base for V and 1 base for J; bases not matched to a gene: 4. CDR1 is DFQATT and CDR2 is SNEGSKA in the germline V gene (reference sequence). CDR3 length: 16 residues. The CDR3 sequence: CSARAPTSGGTDTQYF. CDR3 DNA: TGCAGTGCTAGAGCCCCGACTAGCGGGGGCACAGATACGCAGTATTTT.

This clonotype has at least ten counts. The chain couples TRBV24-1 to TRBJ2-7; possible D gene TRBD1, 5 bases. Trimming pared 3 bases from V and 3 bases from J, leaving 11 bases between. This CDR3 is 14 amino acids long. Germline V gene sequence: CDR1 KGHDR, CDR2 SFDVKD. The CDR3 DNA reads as TGTGCCACCAGTGATCAGGGTCGAAGCTACGAGCAGTACTTC. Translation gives CATSDQGRSYEQYF.

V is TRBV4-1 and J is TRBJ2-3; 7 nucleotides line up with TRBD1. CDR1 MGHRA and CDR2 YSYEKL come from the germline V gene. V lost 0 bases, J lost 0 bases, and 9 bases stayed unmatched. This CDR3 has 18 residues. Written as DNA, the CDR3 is TGCGCCAGCAGCCAAGAAGGGGGCTGGTCCCTTAGCACAGATACGCAGTATTTT. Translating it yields CASSQEGGWSLSTDTQYF.